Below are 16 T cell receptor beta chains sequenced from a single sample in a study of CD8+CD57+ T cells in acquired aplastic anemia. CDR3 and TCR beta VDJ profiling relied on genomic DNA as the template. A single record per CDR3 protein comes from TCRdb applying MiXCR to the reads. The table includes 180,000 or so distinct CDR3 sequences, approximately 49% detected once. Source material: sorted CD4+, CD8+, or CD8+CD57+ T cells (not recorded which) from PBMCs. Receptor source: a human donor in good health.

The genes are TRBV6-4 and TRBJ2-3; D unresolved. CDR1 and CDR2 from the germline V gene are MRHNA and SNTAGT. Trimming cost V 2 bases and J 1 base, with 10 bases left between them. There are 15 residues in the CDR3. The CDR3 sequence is CASSDDRLRTDTQYF. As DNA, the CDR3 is TGTGCCAGCAGTGACGACCGCCTACGCACAGATACGCAGTATTTT.

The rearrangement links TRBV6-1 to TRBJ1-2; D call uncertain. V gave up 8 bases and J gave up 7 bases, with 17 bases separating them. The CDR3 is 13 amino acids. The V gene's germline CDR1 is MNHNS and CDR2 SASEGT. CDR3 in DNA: TGTGCCAGCTGTCCCGGGTGGGCGGGTGGCTACACCTTC. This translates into CASCPGWAGGYTF.

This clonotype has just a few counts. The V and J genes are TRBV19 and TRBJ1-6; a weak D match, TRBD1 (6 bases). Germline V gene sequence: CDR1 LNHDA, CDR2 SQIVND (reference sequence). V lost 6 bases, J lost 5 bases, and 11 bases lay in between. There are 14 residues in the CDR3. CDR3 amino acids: CASRTDSNNSPLHF. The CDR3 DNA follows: TGTGCCAGTAGGACGGACAGCAATAATTCACCCCTCCACTTT.

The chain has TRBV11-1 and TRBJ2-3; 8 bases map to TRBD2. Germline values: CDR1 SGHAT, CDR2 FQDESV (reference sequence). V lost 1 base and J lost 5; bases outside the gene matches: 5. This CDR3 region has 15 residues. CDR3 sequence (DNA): TGTGCCAGCAGCTTAGTCGGGGGGGCGGGAGATACGCAGTATTTT. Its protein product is CASSLVGGAGDTQYF.

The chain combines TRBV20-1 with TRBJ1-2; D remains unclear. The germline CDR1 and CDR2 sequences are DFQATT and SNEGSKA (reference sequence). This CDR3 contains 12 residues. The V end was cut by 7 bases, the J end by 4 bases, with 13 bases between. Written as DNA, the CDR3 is TGCAGTGAACCCGCTGGCCCCTATGGCTACACCTTC. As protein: CSEPAGPYGYTF.

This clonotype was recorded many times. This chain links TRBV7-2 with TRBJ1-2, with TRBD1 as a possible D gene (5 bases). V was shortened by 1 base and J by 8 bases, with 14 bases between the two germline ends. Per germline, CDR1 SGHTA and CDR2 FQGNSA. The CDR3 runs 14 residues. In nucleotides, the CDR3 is TGTGCCAGCAGCTTAGACCGGGGCCTTGAAGGCTACACCTTC. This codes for CASSLDRGLEGYTF. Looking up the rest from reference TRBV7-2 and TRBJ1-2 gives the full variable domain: GAGVSQSPSNKVTEKGKDVELRCDPISGHTALYWYRQSLGQGLEFLIYFQGNSAPDKSGLPSDRFSAERTGGSVSTLTIQRTQQEDSAVYLCASSLDRGLEGYTFGSGTRLTVV.

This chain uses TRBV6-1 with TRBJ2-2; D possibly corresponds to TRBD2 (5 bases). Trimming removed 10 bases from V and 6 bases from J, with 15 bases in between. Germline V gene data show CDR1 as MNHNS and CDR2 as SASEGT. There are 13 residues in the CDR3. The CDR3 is CANRGGRSGELFF. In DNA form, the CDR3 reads TGTGCCAACCGGGGTGGGCGCTCCGGGGAGCTGTTTTTT.

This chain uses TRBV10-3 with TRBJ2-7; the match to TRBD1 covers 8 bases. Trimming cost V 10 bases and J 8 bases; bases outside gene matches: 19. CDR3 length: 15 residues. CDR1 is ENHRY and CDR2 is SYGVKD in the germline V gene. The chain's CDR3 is CASRDAGTGVFKQYF. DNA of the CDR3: TGTGCCAGCCGCGATGCCGGGACAGGTGTTTTCAAGCAGTACTTC.

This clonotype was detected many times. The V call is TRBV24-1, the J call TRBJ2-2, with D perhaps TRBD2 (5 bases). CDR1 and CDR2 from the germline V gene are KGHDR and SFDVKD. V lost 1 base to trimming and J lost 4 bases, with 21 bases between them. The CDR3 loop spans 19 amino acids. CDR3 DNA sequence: TGTGCCACCAGTGATTTATACTGGAGGCAGCCCCCGACCACCGGGGAGCTGTTTTTT. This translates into CATSDLYWRQPPTTGELFF.

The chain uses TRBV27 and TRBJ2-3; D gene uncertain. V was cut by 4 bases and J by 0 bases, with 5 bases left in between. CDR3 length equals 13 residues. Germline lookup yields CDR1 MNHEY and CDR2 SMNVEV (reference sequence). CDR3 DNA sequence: TGTGCCAGCAGTTCCAAGAGCACAGATACGCAGTATTTT. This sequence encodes CASSSKSTDTQYF.

The CDR3 nucleotides are TGCAGTGCTAGAAAGCAGTTCTTC. This gives the protein CSARKQFF. V and J are TRBV20-1 and TRBJ2-1; D call uncertain. V gave up 2 bases and J gave up 11 bases, with 1 base separating them. The CDR3 contains 8 residues. Germline-derived CDR1 and CDR2 are DFQATT and SNEGSKA (reference sequence).

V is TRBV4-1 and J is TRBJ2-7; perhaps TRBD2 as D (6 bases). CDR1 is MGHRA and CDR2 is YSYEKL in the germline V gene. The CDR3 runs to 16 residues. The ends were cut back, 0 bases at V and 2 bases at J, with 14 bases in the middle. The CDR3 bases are TGCGCCAGCAGCCAAGAGGGGGGTCTTACCACCTACGAGCAGTACTTC. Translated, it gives CASSQEGGLTTYEQYF.

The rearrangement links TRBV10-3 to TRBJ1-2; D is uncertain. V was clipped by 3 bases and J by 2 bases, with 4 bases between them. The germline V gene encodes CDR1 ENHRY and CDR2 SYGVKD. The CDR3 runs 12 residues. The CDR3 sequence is CAISDGNYGYTF. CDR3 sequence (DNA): TGTGCCATCAGTGACGGAAACTATGGCTACACCTTC.

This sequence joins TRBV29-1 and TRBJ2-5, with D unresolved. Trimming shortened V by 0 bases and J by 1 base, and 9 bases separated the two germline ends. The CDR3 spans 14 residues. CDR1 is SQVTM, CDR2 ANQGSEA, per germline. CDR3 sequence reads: CSVEDQESQETQYF. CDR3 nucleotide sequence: TGCAGCGTTGAAGATCAAGAAAGCCAAGAGACCCAGTACTTC. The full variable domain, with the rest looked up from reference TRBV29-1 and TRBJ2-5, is SAVISQKPSRDICQRGTSLTIQCQVDSQVTMMFWYRQQPGQSLTLIATANQGSEATYESGFVIDKFPISRPNLTFSTLTVSNMSPEDSSIYLCSVEDQESQETQYFGPGTRLLVL.

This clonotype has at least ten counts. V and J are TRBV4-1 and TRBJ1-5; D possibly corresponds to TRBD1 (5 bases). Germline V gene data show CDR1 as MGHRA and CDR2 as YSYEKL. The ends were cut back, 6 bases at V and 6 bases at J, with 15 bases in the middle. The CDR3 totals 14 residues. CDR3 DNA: TGCGCCAGCAGGGGCGCGGGGCTGGGTCAGCCCCAGCATTTT. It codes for CASRGAGLGQPQHF.

CDR3 coding DNA: TGTGCCAGCAGTGAAGGTCAGGGGCTGACACAAGAGACCCAGTACTTC. This translates into CASSEGQGLTQETQYF. J is TRBJ2-5 and V is TRBV6-1; D possibly corresponds to TRBD1 (6 bases). V was pared by 1 base and J by 2 bases, with 14 bases between. Germline CDR1 reads MNHNS; CDR2 reads SASEGT. The CDR3 contains 16 residues.